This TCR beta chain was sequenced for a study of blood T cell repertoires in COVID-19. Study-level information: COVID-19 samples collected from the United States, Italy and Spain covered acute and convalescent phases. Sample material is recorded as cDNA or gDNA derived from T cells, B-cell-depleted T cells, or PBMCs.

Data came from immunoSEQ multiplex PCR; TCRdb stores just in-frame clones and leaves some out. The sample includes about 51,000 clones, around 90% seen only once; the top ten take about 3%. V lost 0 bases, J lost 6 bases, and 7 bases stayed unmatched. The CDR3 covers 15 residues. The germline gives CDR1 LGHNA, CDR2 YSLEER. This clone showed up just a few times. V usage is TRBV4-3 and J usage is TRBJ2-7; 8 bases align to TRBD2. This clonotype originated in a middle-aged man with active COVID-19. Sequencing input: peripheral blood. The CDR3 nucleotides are TGCGCCAGCAGCCAAGATCTCGGACTAGCCCTCGAGCAGTACTTC. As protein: CASSQDLGLALEQYF.